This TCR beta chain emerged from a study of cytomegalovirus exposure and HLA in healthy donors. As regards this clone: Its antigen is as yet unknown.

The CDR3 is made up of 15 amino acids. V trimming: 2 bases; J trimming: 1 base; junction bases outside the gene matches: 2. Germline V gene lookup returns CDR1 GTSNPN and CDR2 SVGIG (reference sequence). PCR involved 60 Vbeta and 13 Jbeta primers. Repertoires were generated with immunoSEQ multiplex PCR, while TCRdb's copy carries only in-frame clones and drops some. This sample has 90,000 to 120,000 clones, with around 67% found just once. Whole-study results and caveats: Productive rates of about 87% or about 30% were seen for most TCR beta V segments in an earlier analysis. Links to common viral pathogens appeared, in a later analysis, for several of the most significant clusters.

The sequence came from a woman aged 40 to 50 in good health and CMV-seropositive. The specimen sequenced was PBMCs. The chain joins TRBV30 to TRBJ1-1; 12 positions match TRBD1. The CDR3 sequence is CAWSRGQGANTEAFF. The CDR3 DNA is TGTGCCTGGAGTCGGGGACAGGGGGCGAACACTGAAGCTTTCTTT.